The 3 T cell receptor beta chains below all came from one sample that was sequenced in a study of T cells expressing NK-cell markers. Following a re-call of the 5' RACE reads, TCRdb has one entry per CDR3 protein and lacks DNA. This sample's clone table lists around 110,000 distinct CDR3 sequences. The sample consisted of blood T cells: a sorted CD56 or NKG2C T cell subset, CD4+ or CD8+ T cells, or bulk PBMC T cells (not recorded which). Source of these receptors: a woman between 18 and 75 years old in good health.

J is TRBJ2-1 and V is TRBV18; there is no DNA to check the TCRdb D call of TRBD1. The germline CDR1 and CDR2 sequences are KGHSH and LQKENI. The CDR3 extends over 14 amino acids. CDR3 residues: CASSPEDRGWEQFF.

The chain has TRBV2 and TRBJ2-3. Germline V gene data show CDR1 as SNHLY and CDR2 as FYNNEI. The CDR3 extends over 13 amino acids. CDR3 in amino acids: CASIQTEADTQYF.

V and J are TRBV3-1 and TRBJ2-3; there is no DNA to check the TCRdb D call of TRBD2. This CDR3 has 22 amino acids. Germline-derived CDR1 and CDR2 are LGHDT and YNNKEL (reference sequence). The CDR3 reads CASSPHFGLAGGAETSTDTQYF.